A single sample is the source of the 28 T cell receptor beta chains below, sequenced in a study of T cells after posttransplantation cyclophosphamide. Profiled with immunoSEQ multiplex PCR; TCRdb holds only in-frame clones, not every one. This repertoire holds about 14,000 clones, and none appear only once. Busulfan-fludarabine conditioning, marrow transplant, and cyclophosphamide on days +3 and +4 were administered. The material was PBMCs, obtained 1162 days after allogeneic stem cell transplant with posttransplant cyclophosphamide. All receptors derive from a female patient in her forties or fifties who received an allogeneic stem cell transplant from a related donor, was CMV-positive, and had no GVHD. The graft donor may have contributed some T cells.

Ten or more counts support this clone. The chain uses TRBV29-1 and TRBJ1-5, with 7 bases fitting TRBD1. The CDR3 is 16 residues long. Per germline, CDR1 SQVTM and CDR2 ANQGSEA. The V and J ends lost 5 bases and 2 bases, in that order; junction bases with no gene match: 12. The CDR3, as DNA: TGCAGCGTTTTAATCAGGGGGGCAACGGGCAATCAGCCCCAGCATTTT. The encoded protein is CSVLIRGATGNQPQHF. Full variable domain (missing parts from reference TRBV29-1 and TRBJ1-5): SAVISQKPSRDICQRGTSLTIQCQVDSQVTMMFWYRQQPGQSLTLIATANQGSEATYESGFVIDKFPISRPNLTFSTLTVSNMSPEDSSIYLCSVLIRGATGNQPQHFGDGTRLSIL.

This clone has a handful of counts. The chain recombines TRBV6-5 with TRBJ1-1; 7 bases fit TRBD1. This CDR3 is built from 13 residues. Germline V gene data show CDR1 as MNHEY and CDR2 as SVGAGI. J was trimmed by 7 bases and V by 5 bases; bases with no gene match: 7. The CDR3 protein is CASSEVRGDEAFF. CDR3 DNA: TGTGCCAGCAGTGAAGTCAGGGGGGATGAAGCTTTCTTT.

This clone has a count of ten or more. This sequence joins TRBV19 and TRBJ2-7; the match to TRBD1 covers 7 bases. Germline trimming cut 3 bases from V and 2 bases from J; bases unmatched to any gene: 4. Germline V CDR1 and CDR2: LNHDA, SQIVND (reference sequence). CDR3 length equals 14 residues. The CDR3 loop reads CASSIRDSPYEQYF. In nucleotides, the CDR3 is TGTGCCAGTAGTATTCGGGACAGCCCCTACGAGCAGTACTTC. The variable domain in full, completed from reference TRBV19 and TRBJ2-7, reads DGGITQSPKYLFRKEGQNVTLSCEQNLNHDAMYWYRQDPGQGLRLIYYSQIVNDFQKGDIAEGYSVSREKKESFPLTVTSAQKNPTAFYLCASSIRDSPYEQYFGPGTRLTVT.

This clone has ten or more counts. The chain is built from TRBV15 and TRBJ1-2, with a tentative D call TRBD1 (6 bases). This CDR3 is 15 amino acids long. V was cut by 6 bases and J by 0 bases, with 14 bases left in between. Germline V lookup: CDR1 LNHNV, CDR2 YYDKDF (reference sequence). The CDR3 is CATRGARAANYGYTF. CDR3 bases: TGTGCCACCAGGGGGGCCAGGGCAGCTAACTATGGCTACACCTTC.

This clone has only a few counts. J is TRBJ2-5 and V is TRBV28, with D uncertain. Germline-derived CDR1 and CDR2 are MDHEN and SYDVKM. The V end was cut by 5 bases, the J end by 3 bases, with 13 bases between. This CDR3 has 14 residues. In DNA form, the CDR3 reads TGTGCCAGCAGTCCGCAGTGGCAGAAAGAGACCCAGTACTTC. It translates to CASSPQWQKETQYF.

The sample holds many counts of this clone. The chain uses TRBV6-4 and TRBJ1-1; D remains ambiguous. Germline lookup yields CDR1 MRHNA and CDR2 SNTAGT. The CDR3 is made up of 13 amino acids. V lost 2 bases to trimming and J lost 3 bases, with 7 bases between them. The CDR3, as DNA: TGTGCCAGCAGTGACGAGACTTACACTGAAGCTTTCTTT. Translated, it gives CASSDETYTEAFF.

The sample holds many counts of this clone. This chain connects TRBV7-3 to TRBJ2-3; 8 nucleotides match TRBD1. V dropped 5 bases and J dropped 0; count of bases not matched to a gene: 7. The CDR3 contains 16 residues. Per germline, CDR1 SGHTA and CDR2 FQGTGA. CDR3 protein: CASSTVQGGSTDTQYF. DNA for the CDR3: TGTGCCAGCAGCACAGTACAGGGGGGTAGCACAGATACGCAGTATTTT.

The sample holds a few counts of this clone. The genes are TRBV5-4 and TRBJ1-2, with 10 bases matching TRBD1. Looked up from germline, CDR1 is SGHNT and CDR2 is YYREEE (reference sequence). V lost 4 bases to trimming and J lost 7 bases; unmatched junction nucleotides: 19. This CDR3 is built from 18 residues. The CDR3 here is CASSPDRGSLVGNTGYTF. The CDR3 region has the DNA TGTGCCAGCAGCCCGGACAGGGGGAGTCTGGTCGGGAATACTGGCTACACCTTC.

This clone was seen ten or more times. The chain joins TRBV7-2 to TRBJ1-3; tentatively, D is TRBD1 (6 bases). CDR1 and CDR2 (germline): SGHTA, FQGNSA. The V end lost 4 bases, the J end lost 3 bases, and 10 bases lay between the germline ends. The CDR3 loop spans 14 amino acids. The CDR3 region has the DNA TGTGCCAGCAGCTCACAGGGCCTTGGAAACACCATATATTTT. Encoded protein: CASSSQGLGNTIYF.

There are many counts of this clone. The chain couples TRBV14 to TRBJ2-1, with 11 bases fitting TRBD1. The V gene end was trimmed by 0 bases and the J gene end by 7 bases; junction bases not matched to a gene: 5. CDR1 and CDR2 (germline): SGHDN, FVKESK. The CDR3 extends over 16 amino acids. CDR3 sequence: CASSQEPGQGDNEQFF. The CDR3 DNA follows: TGTGCCAGCAGCCAAGAACCGGGACAGGGGGATAATGAGCAGTTCTTC.

At least ten counts were recorded for this clone. The chain couples TRBV7-3 to TRBJ2-7; TRBD1 aligns across 9 bases. V dropped 5 bases and J dropped 2; count of bases not matched to a gene: 7. The CDR3 runs to 15 residues. CDR1 and CDR2 (germline): SGHTA, FQGTGA. CDR3 sequence reads: CASSETGGAPYEQYF. The CDR3, as DNA: TGTGCCAGCAGCGAAACAGGGGGCGCCCCCTACGAGCAGTACTTC.

The CDR3 bases are TGTGCCAGCAGTTACCGGACACTTAACTATGGCTACACCTTC. Encoded protein: CASSYRTLNYGYTF. The gene calls are TRBV28 and TRBJ1-2, with a tentative D call TRBD1 (5 bases). The CDR3 totals 14 residues. Trimming left V 4 bases short and J 1 base short, with 10 bases between. Looked up from germline, CDR1 is MDHEN and CDR2 is SYDVKM.

This clone was counted only a few times. The rearrangement links TRBV12-5 to TRBJ2-7; 7 bases line up with TRBD1. V shed 6 bases, J shed 4 bases, and the junction held 3 bases outside the gene matches. Germline values: CDR1 LGHNT, CDR2 FRNRAP. The CDR3 consists of 12 residues. DNA of the CDR3: TGTGCTAGTGGCAAGACAGGGTACGAGCAGTACTTC. Translating gives CASGKTGYEQYF. Drawing the rest from reference TRBV12-5 and TRBJ2-7, the complete variable domain is DARVTQTPRHKVTEMGQEVTMRCQPILGHNTVFWYRQTMMQGLELLAYFRNRAPLDDSGMPKDRFSAEMPDATLATLKIQPSEPRDSAVYFCASGKTGYEQYFGPGTRLTVT.

In this sample, this clone turned up many times. The chain combines TRBV7-6 with TRBJ1-5; the D is unclear. The V gene lost 1 base and the J gene lost 7 bases, with 8 bases spanning the gap. The CDR3 contains 13 residues. The germline V gene encodes CDR1 SGHVS and CDR2 FNYEAQ. The CDR3 DNA is TGTGCCAGCAGCTTAGGAGGAGGCCAGCCCCAGCATTTT. Its protein is CASSLGGGQPQHF.

This clone came up many times. V and J are TRBV7-6 and TRBJ2-1, with 7 bases aligning to TRBD2. The germline V gene encodes CDR1 SGHVS and CDR2 FNYEAQ. V lost 7 bases, J lost 6 bases, and 12 bases stayed unmatched. The CDR3 is 15 residues long. For the CDR3, the DNA is TGTGCCAGCACACCCAGCGGGGACTATACCAATGAGCAGTTCTTC. Its protein product is CASTPSGDYTNEQFF.

In this sample, this clone turned up many times. The rearrangement joins TRBV9 to TRBJ2-5; TRBD1 might be the D (7 bases). The CDR3 totals 15 residues. In germline, CDR1 is SGDLS, CDR2 YYNGEE. The ends were cut back, 2 bases at V and 5 bases at J, with 16 bases in the middle. The CDR3, as DNA: TGTGCCAGCAGCGTCTACAGGGGACTCGGGGAGACCCAGTACTTC. It translates to CASSVYRGLGETQYF. The full variable domain, its missing parts supplied by reference TRBV9 and TRBJ2-5, is DSGVTQTPKHLITATGQRVTLRCSPRSGDLSVYWYQQSLDQGLQFLIQYYNGEERAKGNILERFSAQQFPDLHSELNLSSLELGDSALYFCASSVYRGLGETQYFGPGTRLLVL.

This clone was seen many times. V is TRBV9 and J is TRBJ1-3, with TRBD1 as a possible D gene (6 bases). Trimming pared 0 bases from V and 6 bases from J, leaving 13 bases between. Germline V gene data show CDR1 as SGDLS and CDR2 as YYNGEE. The length of the CDR3 is 15 residues. CDR3 nucleotide sequence: TGTGCCAGCAGCGTAGCGGGGGGGCGCGTAAACACCATATATTTT. Amino acid sequence: CASSVAGGRVNTIYF. The full variable domain, completed using reference TRBV9 and TRBJ1-3, is DSGVTQTPKHLITATGQRVTLRCSPRSGDLSVYWYQQSLDQGLQFLIQYYNGEERAKGNILERFSAQQFPDLHSELNLSSLELGDSALYFCASSVAGGRVNTIYFGEGSWLTVV.

The table lists this clone with many counts. The sample has other DNA sequences that encode this CDR3 too. The CDR3 loop reads CAGRHNPPGHEGRSPLHF. The CDR3 nucleotides are TGTGCCGGTAGACACAACCCACCAGGGCACGAGGGGAGGTCACCCCTCCACTTT. The gene calls are TRBV2 and TRBJ1-6; the D gene is possibly TRBD1 (5 bases). The length of the CDR3 is 18 residues. Germline loops: CDR1 SNHLY, CDR2 FYNNEI. Trimming stripped 11 bases from V and 10 bases from J, with 33 bases between.

V usage is TRBV5-1 and J usage is TRBJ2-2; possible D gene TRBD1, 6 bases. The CDR3 contains 16 residues. CDR1 and CDR2 (germline): SGHRS, YFSETQ. Trimming shortened V by 0 bases and J by 1 base, and 10 bases separated the two germline ends. The CDR3 DNA is TGCGCCAGCAGCTTGGCCGGGACATTGAACACCGGGGAGCTGTTTTTT. This codes for CASSLAGTLNTGELFF. The variable domain in full, completed from reference TRBV5-1 and TRBJ2-2, reads KAGVTQTPRYLIKTRGQQVTLSCSPISGHRSVSWYQQTPGQGLQFLFEYFSETQRNKGNFPGRFSGRQFSNSRSEMNVSTLELGDSALYLCASSLAGTLNTGELFFGEGSRLTVL.

This clone appeared a few times. The J gene is TRBJ1-1, the V gene TRBV5-6; D may be TRBD1 (5 bases). The V end was cut by 9 bases, the J end by 1 base, with 16 bases between. In germline, CDR1 is SGHDT, CDR2 YYEEEE. The CDR3 covers 14 residues. Written as DNA, the CDR3 is TGTGCCACCAGGGACGGAACAGGGAACACTGAAGCTTTCTTT. Protein: CATRDGTGNTEAFF.

The chain combines TRBV4-1 with TRBJ1-2; D possibly corresponds to TRBD1 (5 bases). There are 16 residues in the CDR3. Looked up from germline, CDR1 is MGHRA and CDR2 is YSYEKL. Trimming pared 1 base from V and 1 base from J, leaving 13 bases between. CDR3 in amino acids: CASSQGGDSYNYGYTF. The CDR3 DNA reads TGCGCCAGCAGCCAAGGCGGGGACTCTTATAACTATGGCTACACCTTC.

This clone was seen many times. The same CDR3 is also encoded by other DNA sequences in this sample. The chain is built from TRBV7-9 and TRBJ2-1; D might be TRBD2 (6 bases). CDR3 length equals 12 residues. CDR1 is SEHNR and CDR2 is FQNEAQ in the germline V gene (reference sequence). Trimming took off 1 base at V and 9 bases at J, with 7 bases between the two ends. CDR3 residues: CASSLGLVEQFF. The CDR3, as DNA: TGTGCCAGCAGCTTAGGACTAGTTGAGCAGTTCTTC.

This clone was detected many times. The rearrangement joins TRBV7-9 to TRBJ2-3; 8 positions match TRBD1. Trimming at V came to 5 bases and at J to 1 base, leaving 5 bases not matched to a gene. The CDR3 has 15 amino acids. Germline V gene sequence: CDR1 SEHNR, CDR2 FQNEAQ (reference sequence). Here the CDR3 DNA reads TGTGCCAGCAGCAACAGGGGGGACCGCACAGATACGCAGTATTTT. Its protein product is CASSNRGDRTDTQYF.

This clone has ten or more counts. This chain connects TRBV11-2 to TRBJ1-3; D gene uncertain. Trimming removed 0 bases at V and 0 bases at J, with 9 bases between. The CDR3 loop spans 16 amino acids. Germline CDR1 reads SGHAT; CDR2 reads FQNNGV. Written as DNA, the CDR3 is TGTGCCAGCAGCTTAGATTTAGGAGTCTCTGGAAACACCATATATTTT. It specifies CASSLDLGVSGNTIYF.

Only a few counts were recorded for this clone. The chain joins TRBV5-1 to TRBJ2-3; 7 nucleotides line up with TRBD1. This CDR3 region has 15 residues. The germline CDR1 and CDR2 sequences are SGHRS and YFSETQ. Unmatched junction bases numbered 9, after V lost 7 bases and J lost 1 base. CDR3 sequence reads: CASVLFTGGTDTQYF. Written as DNA, the CDR3 is TGCGCCAGCGTCCTTTTTACAGGGGGCACAGATACGCAGTATTTT. The full variable domain, with the rest looked up from reference TRBV5-1 and TRBJ2-3, is KAGVTQTPRYLIKTRGQQVTLSCSPISGHRSVSWYQQTPGQGLQFLFEYFSETQRNKGNFPGRFSGRQFSNSRSEMNVSTLELGDSALYLCASVLFTGGTDTQYFGPGTRLTVL.

Ten or more counts support this clone. In nucleotides, the CDR3 is TGTGCCAGCAGCTTAGTTTCAGGACAAGGCACCGGGGAGCTGTTTTTT. This gives the protein CASSLVSGQGTGELFF. The rearrangement links TRBV7-6 to TRBJ2-2; D possibly corresponds to TRBD1 (5 bases). This CDR3 spans 16 amino acids. V lost 1 base to trimming and J lost 4 bases, with 13 bases between them. Germline V gene lookup returns CDR1 SGHVS and CDR2 FNYEAQ.

The J gene is TRBJ2-5, the V gene TRBV7-9; 9 positions agree with TRBD2. The CDR3 runs 17 residues. The junction had 14 bases not matched to a gene; V was cut back by 5 bases and J by 4 bases. Germline CDR1 reads SEHNR; CDR2 reads FQNEAQ (reference sequence). The CDR3 loop is CASSRGGASGDRETQYF. CDR3 bases: TGTGCCAGCAGCCGCGGTGGGGCTAGCGGGGATCGAGAGACCCAGTACTTC.

This clone was detected a few times. The chain recombines TRBV6-5 with TRBJ2-2; tentative D call: TRBD1 (6 bases). There are 14 residues in the CDR3. V was trimmed by 5 bases and J by 4 bases, leaving 11 bases between them. Germline CDR1 MNHEY, CDR2 SVGAGI. The CDR3 spells CASSRQATTGELFF. Written as DNA, the CDR3 is TGTGCCAGCAGTCGACAGGCAACCACCGGGGAGCTGTTTTTT.